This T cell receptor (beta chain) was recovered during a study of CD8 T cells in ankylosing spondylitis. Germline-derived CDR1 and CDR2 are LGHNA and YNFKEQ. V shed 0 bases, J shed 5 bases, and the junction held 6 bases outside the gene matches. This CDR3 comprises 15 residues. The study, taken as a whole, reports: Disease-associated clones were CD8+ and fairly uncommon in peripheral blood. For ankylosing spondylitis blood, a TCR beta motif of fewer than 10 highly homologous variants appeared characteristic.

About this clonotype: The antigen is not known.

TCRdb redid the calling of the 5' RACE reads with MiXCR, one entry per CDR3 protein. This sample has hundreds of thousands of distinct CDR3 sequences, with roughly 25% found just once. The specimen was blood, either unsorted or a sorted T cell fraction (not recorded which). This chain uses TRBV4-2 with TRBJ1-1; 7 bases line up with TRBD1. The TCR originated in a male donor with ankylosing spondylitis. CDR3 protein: CASSQEKGAYTEAFF. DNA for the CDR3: TGTGCCAGCAGCCAAGAAAAGGGGGCCTATACTGAAGCTTTCTTT.